This entry features one TCR beta chain sequence. The CDR3 has 15 residues. CDR1 is SGHVS, CDR2 FQNEAQ, per germline. Germline trimming cut 2 bases from V and 5 bases from J; bases unmatched to any gene: 6. This entry is derived from a study of blood T cell repertoires in COVID-19. In the study overall: Nucleic acid was either cDNA or gDNA, and it came from T cells, B-cell-depleted T cells, or PBMCs.

Sequenced by immunoSEQ multiplex PCR; TCRdb stores in-frame clones only, minus some. The sample has 30,000 to 45,000 clones; over 65% are singletons. V is TRBV7-8 and J is TRBJ1-1; 9 bases are shared with TRBD1. Sequences were obtained from peripheral blood. The clonotype was recovered from a man in his sixties with active COVID-19. The CDR3 DNA sequence: TGTGCCAGCAGCTTAATGGGACAGGGAGGGACTGAAGCTTTCTTT. Its translation: CASSLMGQGGTEAFF. Filled out from reference TRBV7-8 and TRBJ1-1, the complete variable domain reads GAGVSQSPRYKVAKRGQDVALRCDPISGHVSLFWYQQALGQGPEFLTYFQNEAQLDKSGLPSDRFFAERPEGSVSTLKIQRTQQEDSAVYLCASSLMGQGGTEAFFGQGTRLTVV.